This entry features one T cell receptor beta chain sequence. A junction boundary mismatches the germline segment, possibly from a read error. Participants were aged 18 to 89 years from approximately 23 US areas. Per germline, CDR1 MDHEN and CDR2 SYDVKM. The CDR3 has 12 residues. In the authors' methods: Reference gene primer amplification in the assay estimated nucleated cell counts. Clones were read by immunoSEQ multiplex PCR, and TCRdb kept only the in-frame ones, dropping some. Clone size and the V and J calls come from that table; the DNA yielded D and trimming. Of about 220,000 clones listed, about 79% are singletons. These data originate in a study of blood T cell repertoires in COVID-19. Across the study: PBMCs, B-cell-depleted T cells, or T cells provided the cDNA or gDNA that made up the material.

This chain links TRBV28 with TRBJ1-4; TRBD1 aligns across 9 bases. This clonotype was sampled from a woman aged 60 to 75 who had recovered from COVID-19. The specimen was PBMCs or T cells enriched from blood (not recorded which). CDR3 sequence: CASRKSQGASYF. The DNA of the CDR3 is TGTGCCAGCAGGAAATCACAGGGGGCCTCATATTTT.